Following are 11 T cell receptor beta chains from one sample sequenced in a study of early T cells in non-severe SARS-CoV-2 infection. TCRdb used MiXCR to reprocess the 5' RACE reads, holding one entry per CDR3 protein. The sample lists about 52,000 distinct CDR3 sequences, roughly 6.5% occurring once. Sequences were obtained from whole blood. Receptor source: an adult who was a healthcare worker with PCR-confirmed SARS-CoV-2 infection or an uninfected control (not recorded which).

This clonotype was detected ten times or more. The rearrangement links TRBV10-3 to TRBJ2-5, with D perhaps matching TRBD2 (5 bases). The CDR3 totals 13 residues. CDR1 and CDR2 (germline): ENHRY, SYGVKD. The ends were cut back, 6 bases at V and 2 bases at J, with 10 bases in the middle. CDR3 DNA: TGTGCCATCAGCCGGACTGAGCAAGAGACCCAGTACTTC. Translated, it gives CAISRTEQETQYF.

At least ten counts were recorded for this clonotype. The genes are TRBV11-2 and TRBJ1-5; TRBD1 matches at 9 bases. Germline CDR1 is SGHAT and CDR2 is FQNNGV. Trimming took 1 base from V and 3 from J; bases not matched to a gene: 1. The CDR3 is 15 amino acids. The DNA for the CDR3 is TGTGCCAGCAGCTTAGGGACAGGGGCCAATCAGCCCCAGCATTTT. Amino acids: CASSLGTGANQPQHF.

This chain uses TRBV28 with TRBJ2-7; weak D call: TRBD2 (7 bases). Germline V lookup: CDR1 MDHEN, CDR2 SYDVKM. V was pared by 5 bases and J by 3 bases, with 17 bases between. The CDR3 runs to 15 residues. CDR3 nucleotides: TGTGCCAGCAGTCGGGGGGCCGCCAATATCTACGAGCAGTACTTC. Translating it yields CASSRGAANIYEQYF.

Judged by abundance, this clonotype is medium-sized. J is TRBJ2-6 and V is TRBV29-1, with D possibly TRBD1 on 6 matching bases. Trimming stripped 1 base from V and 1 base from J, with 8 bases between. CDR1 is SQVTM and CDR2 is ANQGSEA in the germline V gene. The CDR3 runs 15 residues. DNA for the CDR3: TGCAGCGTTGAAGTAGGGACATCTGGGGCCAACGTCCTGACTTTC. Its translation: CSVEVGTSGANVLTF.

This clonotype was seen repeatedly, ten times or more. The rearrangement uses TRBV20-1 and TRBJ1-6; 7 nucleotides match TRBD1. The CDR3 sequence is 14 residues long. The V and J ends lost 5 bases and 7 bases, in that order; junction bases with no gene match: 8. Looked up from germline, CDR1 is DFQATT and CDR2 is SNEGSKA (reference sequence). The CDR3 region has the DNA TGCAGTGCTCCAGGGGGGTCCGGGAATTCACCCCTCCACTTT. This sequence encodes CSAPGGSGNSPLHF.

This clonotype was picked up many times. The V and J genes are TRBV20-1 and TRBJ2-7; D may be TRBD1 (6 bases). CDR1 DFQATT and CDR2 SNEGSKA come from the germline V gene (reference sequence). The CDR3 loop spans 12 amino acids. Trimming took off 1 base at V and 5 bases at J, with 9 bases between the two ends. CDR3 in amino acids: CSARGDTHEQYF. The CDR3 DNA sequence: TGCAGTGCTAGAGGGGACACTCACGAGCAGTACTTC.

This clonotype was picked up many times. The rearrangement joins TRBV7-8 to TRBJ2-7; no clear D gene. Per germline, CDR1 SGHVS and CDR2 FQNEAQ. The CDR3 spans 13 residues. V lost 4 bases to trimming and J lost 2 bases, with 9 bases between them. The chain's CDR3 is CASSSLATYEQYF. CDR3 DNA sequence: TGTGCCAGCAGCTCACTTGCAACCTACGAGCAGTACTTC.

CDR3 protein: CASSPKTGADYGYTF. As DNA, the CDR3 is TGTGCCAGCAGCCCCAAGACAGGGGCCGACTATGGCTACACCTTC. This chain uses TRBV7-9 with TRBJ1-2; 8 bases align to TRBD1. CDR3 length: 15 amino acids. Per the germline V gene, CDR1 is SEHNR and CDR2 is FQNEAQ (reference sequence). J was trimmed by 3 bases and V by 5 bases; bases with no gene match: 8.

This clonotype was picked up many times. The chain has TRBV10-1 and TRBJ2-5, with D hard to call. Germline assignment: CDR1 WNHNN and CDR2 SYGVQD (reference sequence). The CDR3 extends over 14 amino acids. Trimming removed 5 bases at V and 5 bases at J, with 15 bases between. In DNA, the CDR3 is TGCGCCAGCAGTTTAGATGTGACGACGGAGACCCAGTACTTC. The encoded protein is CASSLDVTTETQYF.

There are a few counts of this clonotype. The chain recombines TRBV5-1 with TRBJ2-7; 7 bases match TRBD1. Germline V gene lookup returns CDR1 SGHRS and CDR2 YFSETQ. Trimming cost V 4 bases and J 5 bases; bases outside gene matches: 6. The CDR3 covers 13 residues. The CDR3: CASSTIQGHEQYF. In nucleotides, the CDR3 is TGCGCCAGCAGCACCATACAGGGGCACGAGCAGTACTTC.

V and J are TRBV18 and TRBJ2-7; 10 positions agree with TRBD1. Germline CDR1 is KGHSH and CDR2 is LQKENI. The V segment lost 3 bases and the J segment 5 bases; nucleotides outside the gene matches: 7. CDR3 length equals 15 residues. The CDR3 sequence is CASSPWDRGRDEQYF. The CDR3 nucleotides are TGTGCCAGCTCACCTTGGGACAGGGGAAGGGACGAGCAGTACTTC.